Sequencing of this TCR beta chain was carried out in a study of breast tumors, draining lymph nodes, adjacent tissues. Broader study findings: Compared with lymph nodes, tumors were less diverse; compared with nontumor tissue, more. The data were judged consistent with most tumor T cells coming from lymph node and expanding in tumor.

One entry per CDR3 protein results from TCRdb running MiXCR on the multiplex PCR reads. The data contain 50,000 to 85,000 distinct CDR3 sequences, roughly 40% of them singletons. Trimming cost V 4 bases and J 5 bases; bases outside gene matches: 6. Germline values: CDR1 PRHDT, CDR2 FYEKMQ (reference sequence). The CDR3 sequence is 14 residues long. This clonotype was counted at least ten times. As yet, its antigen is unknown. The sequenced material came from breast tumor tissue. This TCR was sampled from a female donor with breast cancer. Some clones in this sample may be carry-over from other donors' samples. The chain combines TRBV13 with TRBJ2-5, with 8 bases matching TRBD1. This chain's CDR3 is CASSYRQGWETQYF. The CDR3 DNA reads TGTGCCAGCAGCTACCGACAGGGGTGGGAGACCCAGTACTTC.